This T cell receptor (beta chain) was obtained from a study of beta chain features in type 1 diabetes. Study results and limitations: Shorter TCRB CDR3s, moderately but significantly so, marked every one of the four CD4+ subsets in Type 1 diabetes patients.

Expressed TCRB transcripts were sequenced after all isolated RNA was converted to cDNA. Measured with immunoSEQ multiplex PCR; TCRdb has only the in-frame clones, and not every one. The table has roughly 730,000 clones, 10% to 15% seen once. The CDR3 has 13 amino acids. The germline V gene encodes CDR1 GTSNPN and CDR2 SVGIG (reference sequence). V lost 2 bases, J lost 4 bases, and 4 bases stayed unmatched. Details on this clone: The antigen is not known.

V usage is TRBV30 and J usage is TRBJ1-2; 7 positions agree with TRBD1. This TCR came from a man between 18 and 29 years old with type 1 diabetes. Sequenced material: naive CD4+ T cells from blood. CDR3 DNA: TGTGCCTGGAGTCCAGGGGGGGTCTATGGCTACACCTTC. Amino acids: CAWSPGGVYGYTF.